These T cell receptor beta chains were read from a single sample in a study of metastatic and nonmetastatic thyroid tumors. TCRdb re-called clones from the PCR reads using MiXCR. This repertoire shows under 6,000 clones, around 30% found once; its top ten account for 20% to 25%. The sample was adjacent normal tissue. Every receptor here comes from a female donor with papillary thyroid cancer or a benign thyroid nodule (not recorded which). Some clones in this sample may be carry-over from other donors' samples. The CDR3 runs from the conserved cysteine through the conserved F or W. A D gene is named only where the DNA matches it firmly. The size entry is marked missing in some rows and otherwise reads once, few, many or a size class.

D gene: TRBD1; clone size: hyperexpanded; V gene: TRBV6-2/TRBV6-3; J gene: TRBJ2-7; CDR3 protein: CASSFGTGSEQYF; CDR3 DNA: TGTGCCAGCAGTTTTGGGACAGGGTCCGAGCAGTACTTC
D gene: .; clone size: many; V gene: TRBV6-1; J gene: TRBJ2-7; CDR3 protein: CASSDGRYEQYF; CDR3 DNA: TGTGCCAGCAGTGATGGAAGGTACGAGCAGTACTTC
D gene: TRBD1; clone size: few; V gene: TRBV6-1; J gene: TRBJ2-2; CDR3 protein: CASSDGQGYIWELFF; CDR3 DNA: TGTGCCAGCAGTGATGGACAGGGGTATATTTGGGAGCTGTTTTTT
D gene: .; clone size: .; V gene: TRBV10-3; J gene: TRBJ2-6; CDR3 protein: CAISEDGNSGANVLTF; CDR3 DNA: TGTGCCATCAGTGAGGACGGCAACTCTGGGGCCAACGTCCTGACTTTC
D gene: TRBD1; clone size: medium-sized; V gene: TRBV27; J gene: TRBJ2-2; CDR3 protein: CASSEYRGGDTGELFF; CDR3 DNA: TGTGCCAGCAGTGAATACAGGGGCGGTGACACCGGGGAGCTGTTTTTT
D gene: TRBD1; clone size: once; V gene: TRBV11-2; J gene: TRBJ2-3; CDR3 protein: CASSPSRGSGTDTQYF; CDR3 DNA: TGTGCCAGCAGCCCAAGCAGGGGGTCTGGCACAGATACGCAGTATTTT
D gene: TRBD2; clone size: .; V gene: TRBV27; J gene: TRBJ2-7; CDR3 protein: CASSQADGTSGARYEQYF; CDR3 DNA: TGTGCCAGCAGTCAGGCCGACGGGACTAGCGGAGCCCGATACGAGCAGTACTTC
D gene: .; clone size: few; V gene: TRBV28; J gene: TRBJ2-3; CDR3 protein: CASSPRTDTFVTDTQYF; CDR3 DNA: TGTGCCAGCAGTCCTCGGACGGACACCTTCGTCACAGACACGCAGTATTTT
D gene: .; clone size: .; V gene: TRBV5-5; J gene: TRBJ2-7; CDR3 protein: CASSYRVSYEQYF; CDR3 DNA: TGTGCCAGCAGCTACAGGGTCTCCTACGAGCAGTACTTC
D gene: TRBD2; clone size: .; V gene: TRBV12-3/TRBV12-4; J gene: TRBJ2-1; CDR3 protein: CASSLYQREFQFF; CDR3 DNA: TGTGCCAGCAGTTTATATCAGCGGGAGTTTCAGTTCTTC
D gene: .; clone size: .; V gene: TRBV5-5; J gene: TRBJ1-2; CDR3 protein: CASSPGDGYGCTF; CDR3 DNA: TGTGCCAGCAGCCCAGGGGACGGCTATGGCTGCACCTTC
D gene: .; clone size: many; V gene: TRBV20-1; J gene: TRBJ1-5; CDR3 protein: CSARLANGLNQPQRF; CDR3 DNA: TGCAGTGCTAGATTAGCAAATGGGTTGAATCAGCCCCAGCGTTTT
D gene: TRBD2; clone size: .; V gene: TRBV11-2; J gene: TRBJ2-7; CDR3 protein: CASSLPGGGYEQYF; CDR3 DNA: TGTGCCAGCAGCTTACCGGGAGGGGGCTACGAGCAGTACTTC
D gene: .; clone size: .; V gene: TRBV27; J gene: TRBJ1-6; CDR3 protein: CASRTGAPYNSPLHF; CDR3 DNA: TGTGCCAGCAGGACGGGGGCCCCCTATAATTCACCCCTCCACTTT
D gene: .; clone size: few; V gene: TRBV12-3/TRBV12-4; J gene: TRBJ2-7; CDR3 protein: CASRVGGGLTYEQYF; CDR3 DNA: TGTGCCAGCAGGGTGGGTGGGGGACTGACCTACGAGCAGTACTTC
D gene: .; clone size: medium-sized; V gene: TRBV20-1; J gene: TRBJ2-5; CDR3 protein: CSARDPFLETQYF; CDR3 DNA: TGCAGTGCTAGAGATCCATTTCTGGAGACCCAGTACTTC